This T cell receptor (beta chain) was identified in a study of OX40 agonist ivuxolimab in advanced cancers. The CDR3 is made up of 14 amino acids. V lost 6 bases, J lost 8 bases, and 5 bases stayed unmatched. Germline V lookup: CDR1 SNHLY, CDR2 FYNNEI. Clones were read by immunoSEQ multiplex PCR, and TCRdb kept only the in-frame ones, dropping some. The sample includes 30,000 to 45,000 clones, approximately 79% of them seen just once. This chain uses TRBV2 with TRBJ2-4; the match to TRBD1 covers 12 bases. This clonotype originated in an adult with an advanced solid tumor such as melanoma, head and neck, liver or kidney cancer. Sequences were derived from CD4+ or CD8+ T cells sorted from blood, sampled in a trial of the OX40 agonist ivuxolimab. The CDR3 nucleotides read TGTGCCAGCAGGCCGGGACAGGGGGCGGACATTCAGTACTTC. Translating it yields CASRPGQGADIQYF.